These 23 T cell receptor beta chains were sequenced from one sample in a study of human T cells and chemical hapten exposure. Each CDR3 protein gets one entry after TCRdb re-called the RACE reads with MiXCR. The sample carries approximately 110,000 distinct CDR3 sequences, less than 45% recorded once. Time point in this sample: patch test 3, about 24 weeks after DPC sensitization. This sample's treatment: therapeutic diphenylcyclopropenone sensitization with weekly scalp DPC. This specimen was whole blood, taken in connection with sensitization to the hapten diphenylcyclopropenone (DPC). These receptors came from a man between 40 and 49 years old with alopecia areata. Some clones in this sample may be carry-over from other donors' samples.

CDR3: CATSQTGRDFVAGQSYNEQFF. CDR3 nucleotide sequence: TGTGCCACCTCCCAGACAGGGCGAGATTTTGTGGCGGGGCAGTCCTACAATGAGCAGTTCTTC. This rearrangement joins TRBV15 to TRBJ2-1; perhaps TRBD1 as D (7 bases). V lost 8 bases and J lost 1, with 33 bases in between. CDR1 and CDR2 from the germline V gene are LNHNV and YYDKDF (reference sequence). The CDR3 extends over 21 amino acids.

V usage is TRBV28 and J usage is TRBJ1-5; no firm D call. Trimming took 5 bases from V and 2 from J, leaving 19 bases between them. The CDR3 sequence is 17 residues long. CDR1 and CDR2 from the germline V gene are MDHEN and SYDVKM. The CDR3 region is CASSPGLTRRGNQPQHF. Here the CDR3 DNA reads TGTGCCAGCAGTCCCGGCTTAACCCGGCGCGGCAATCAGCCCCAGCATTTT.

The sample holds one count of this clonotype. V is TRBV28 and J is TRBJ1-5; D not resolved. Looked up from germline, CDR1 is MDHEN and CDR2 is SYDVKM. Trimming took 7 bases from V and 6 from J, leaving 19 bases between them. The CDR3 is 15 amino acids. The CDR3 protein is CASTRGLEGRQPQHF. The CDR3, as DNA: TGTGCCAGCACGCGAGGTCTCGAAGGACGTCAGCCCCAGCATTTT. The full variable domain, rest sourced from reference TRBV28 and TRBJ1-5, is DVKVTQSSRYLVKRTGEKVFLECVQDMDHENMFWYRQDPGLGLRLIYFSYDVKMKEKGDIPEGYSVSREKKERFSLILESASTNQTSMYLCASTRGLEGRQPQHFGDGTRLSIL.

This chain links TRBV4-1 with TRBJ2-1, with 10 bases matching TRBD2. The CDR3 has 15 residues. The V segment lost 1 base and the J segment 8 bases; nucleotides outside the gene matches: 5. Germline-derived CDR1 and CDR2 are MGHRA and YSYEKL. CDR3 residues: CASSQGLAGVYEQFF. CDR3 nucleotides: TGCGCCAGCAGCCAAGGTCTAGCGGGAGTCTATGAGCAGTTCTTC.

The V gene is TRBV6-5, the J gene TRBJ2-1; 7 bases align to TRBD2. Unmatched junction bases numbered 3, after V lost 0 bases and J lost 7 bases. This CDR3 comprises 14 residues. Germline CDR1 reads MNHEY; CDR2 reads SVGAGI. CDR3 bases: TGTGCCAGCAGTTACTCGGCTAGCGGAAATGAGCAGTTCTTC. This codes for CASSYSASGNEQFF.

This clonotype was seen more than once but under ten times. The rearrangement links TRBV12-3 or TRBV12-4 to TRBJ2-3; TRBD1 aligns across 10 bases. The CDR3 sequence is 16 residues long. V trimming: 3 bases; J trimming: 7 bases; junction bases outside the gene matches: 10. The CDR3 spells CASSFNSRQGANTQYF. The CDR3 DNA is TGTGCCAGCAGTTTCAATTCCCGACAGGGGGCAAATACGCAGTATTTT.

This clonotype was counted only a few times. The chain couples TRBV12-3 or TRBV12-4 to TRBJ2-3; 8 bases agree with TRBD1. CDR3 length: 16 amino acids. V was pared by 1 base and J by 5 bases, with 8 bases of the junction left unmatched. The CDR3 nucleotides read TGTGCCAGCAGTTTAGGGGGGACAGGAGGACTAGATACGCAGTATTTT. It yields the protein CASSLGGTGGLDTQYF.

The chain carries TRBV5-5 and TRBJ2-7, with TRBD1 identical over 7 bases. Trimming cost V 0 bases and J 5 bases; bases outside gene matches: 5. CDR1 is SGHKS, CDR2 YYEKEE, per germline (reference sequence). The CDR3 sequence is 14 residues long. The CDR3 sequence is CASSLGQGNDEQYV. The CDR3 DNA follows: TGTGCCAGCAGCTTGGGACAGGGTAATGACGAGCAGTACGTC.

In DNA form, the CDR3 reads TGTGCCAGCTCACCACGGTTAATGAAGACTAGCGGGAGGCCAGATACGCAGTATTTT. It specifies CASSPRLMKTSGRPDTQYF. V and J are TRBV18 and TRBJ2-3; 13 nucleotides match TRBD2. V dropped 1 base and J dropped 4; count of bases not matched to a gene: 11. The germline V gene has CDR1 KGHSH and CDR2 LQKENI. The CDR3 has 19 residues.

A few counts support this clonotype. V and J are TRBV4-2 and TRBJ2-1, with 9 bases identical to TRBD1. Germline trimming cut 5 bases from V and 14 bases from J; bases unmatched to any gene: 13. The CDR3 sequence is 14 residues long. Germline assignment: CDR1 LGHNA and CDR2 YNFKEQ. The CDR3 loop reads CASSSADRDRDKFF. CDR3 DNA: TGTGCCAGCAGCTCAGCGGACCGGGACAGGGACAAGTTCTTC.

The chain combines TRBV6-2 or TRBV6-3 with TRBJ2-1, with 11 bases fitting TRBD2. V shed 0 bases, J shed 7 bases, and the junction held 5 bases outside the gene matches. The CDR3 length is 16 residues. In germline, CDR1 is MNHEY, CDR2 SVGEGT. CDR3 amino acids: CASSYSLAGGGNEQFF. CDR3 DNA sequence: TGTGCCAGCAGTTACTCCCTAGCGGGAGGAGGTAATGAGCAGTTCTTC.

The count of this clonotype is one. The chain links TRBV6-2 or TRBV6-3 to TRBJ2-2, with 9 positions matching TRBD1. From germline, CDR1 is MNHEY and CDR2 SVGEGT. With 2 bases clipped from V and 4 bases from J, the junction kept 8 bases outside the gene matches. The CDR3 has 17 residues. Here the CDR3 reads CASSYGTGLKGTGELFF. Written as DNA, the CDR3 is TGTGCCAGCAGTTACGGGACAGGGCTGAAAGGCACCGGGGAGCTGTTTTTT.

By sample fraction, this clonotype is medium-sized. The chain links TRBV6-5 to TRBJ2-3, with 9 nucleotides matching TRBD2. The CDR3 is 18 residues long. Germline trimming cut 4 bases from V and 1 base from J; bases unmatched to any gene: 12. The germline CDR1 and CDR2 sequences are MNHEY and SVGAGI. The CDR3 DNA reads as TGTGCCAGCAGTTCGATTGGTAGCGGGGGAAAAGGCACAGATACGCAGTATTTT. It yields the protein CASSSIGSGGKGTDTQYF.

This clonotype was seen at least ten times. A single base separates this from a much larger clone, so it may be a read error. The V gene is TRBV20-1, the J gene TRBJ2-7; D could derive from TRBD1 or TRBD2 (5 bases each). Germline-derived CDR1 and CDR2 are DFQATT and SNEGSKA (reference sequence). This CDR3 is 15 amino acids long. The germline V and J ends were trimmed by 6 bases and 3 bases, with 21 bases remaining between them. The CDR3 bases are TGCAGTGCCGACGACCTCCAGGGAAGCGGCTACGAGCAGTACTTC. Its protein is CSADDLQGSGYEQYF.

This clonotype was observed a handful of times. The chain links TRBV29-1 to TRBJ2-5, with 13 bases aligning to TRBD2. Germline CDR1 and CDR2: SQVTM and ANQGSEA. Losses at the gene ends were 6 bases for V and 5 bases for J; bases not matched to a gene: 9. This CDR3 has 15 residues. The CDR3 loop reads CSVGTSGRAGETQYF. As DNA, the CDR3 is TGCAGCGTAGGAACTAGCGGGAGGGCCGGGGAGACCCAGTACTTC. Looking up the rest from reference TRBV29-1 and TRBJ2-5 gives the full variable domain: SAVISQKPSRDICQRGTSLTIQCQVDSQVTMMFWYRQQPGQSLTLIATANQGSEATYESGFVIDKFPISRPNLTFSTLTVSNMSPEDSSIYLCSVGTSGRAGETQYFGPGTRLLVL.

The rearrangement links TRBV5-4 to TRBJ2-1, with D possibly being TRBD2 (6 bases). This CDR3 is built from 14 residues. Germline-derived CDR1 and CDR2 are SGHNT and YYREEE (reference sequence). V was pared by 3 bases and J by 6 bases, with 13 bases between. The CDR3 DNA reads TGTGCCAGCAGCTGGGTCACTAGCTCCAATGAGCAGTTCTTC. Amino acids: CASSWVTSSNEQFF.

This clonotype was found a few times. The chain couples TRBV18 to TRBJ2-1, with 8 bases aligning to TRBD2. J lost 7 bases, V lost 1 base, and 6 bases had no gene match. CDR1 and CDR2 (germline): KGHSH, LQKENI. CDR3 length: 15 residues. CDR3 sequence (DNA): TGTGCCAGCTCACCACGGATAGCGGGAATGAATGAGCAGTTCTTC. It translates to CASSPRIAGMNEQFF.

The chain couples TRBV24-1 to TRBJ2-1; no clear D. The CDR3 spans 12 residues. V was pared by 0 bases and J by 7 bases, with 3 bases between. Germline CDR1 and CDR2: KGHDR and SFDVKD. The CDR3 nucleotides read TGTGCCACCAGTGATTTGGCGAATGAGCAGTTCTTC. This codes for CATSDLANEQFF.

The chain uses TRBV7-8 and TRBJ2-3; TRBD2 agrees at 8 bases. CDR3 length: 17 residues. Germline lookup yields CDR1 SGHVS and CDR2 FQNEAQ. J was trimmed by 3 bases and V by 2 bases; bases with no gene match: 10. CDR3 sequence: CASSLNPAGVPTDTQYF. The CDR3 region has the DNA TGTGCCAGCAGCTTAAATCCAGCGGGAGTCCCGACAGATACGCAGTATTTT.

This CDR3 reads CSVEDPGDEAFF. The DNA of the CDR3 is TGCAGCGTTGAAGATCCAGGGGATGAAGCTTTCTTT. This chain joins TRBV29-1 and TRBJ1-1; D possibly corresponds to TRBD1 (6 bases). Germline CDR1 and CDR2: SQVTM and ANQGSEA. This CDR3 comprises 12 residues. Trimming cost V 0 bases and J 7 bases, with 9 bases left between them.

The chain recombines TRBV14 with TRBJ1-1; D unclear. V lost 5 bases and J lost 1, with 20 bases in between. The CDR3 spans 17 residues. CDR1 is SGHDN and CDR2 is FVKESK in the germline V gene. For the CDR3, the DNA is TGTGCCAGCAGCTCCATTGCGGGCACGACACAGAACACTGAAGCTTTCTTT. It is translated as CASSSIAGTTQNTEAFF. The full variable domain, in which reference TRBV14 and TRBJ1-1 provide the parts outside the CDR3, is EAGVTQFPSHSVIEKGQTVTLRCDPISGHDNLYWYRRVMGKEIKFLLHFVKESKQDESGMPNNRFLAERTGGTYSTLKVQPAELEDSGVYFCASSSIAGTTQNTEAFFGQGTRLTVV.

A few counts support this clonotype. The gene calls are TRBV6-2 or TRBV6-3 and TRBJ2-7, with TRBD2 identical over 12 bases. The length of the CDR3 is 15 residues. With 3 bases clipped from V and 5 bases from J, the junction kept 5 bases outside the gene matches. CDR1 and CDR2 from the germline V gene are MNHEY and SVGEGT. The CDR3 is CASSYGLAGRNEQYV. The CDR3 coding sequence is TGTGCCAGCAGTTATGGACTAGCGGGACGGAACGAGCAGTACGTC.

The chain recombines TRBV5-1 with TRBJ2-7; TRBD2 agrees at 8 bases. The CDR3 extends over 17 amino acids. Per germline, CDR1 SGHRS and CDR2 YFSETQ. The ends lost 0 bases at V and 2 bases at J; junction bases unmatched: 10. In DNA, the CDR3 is TGCGCCAGCAGCTTGGAAAGCGGGAGAAAGGTGGCCTACGAGCAGTACTTC. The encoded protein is CASSLESGRKVAYEQYF.